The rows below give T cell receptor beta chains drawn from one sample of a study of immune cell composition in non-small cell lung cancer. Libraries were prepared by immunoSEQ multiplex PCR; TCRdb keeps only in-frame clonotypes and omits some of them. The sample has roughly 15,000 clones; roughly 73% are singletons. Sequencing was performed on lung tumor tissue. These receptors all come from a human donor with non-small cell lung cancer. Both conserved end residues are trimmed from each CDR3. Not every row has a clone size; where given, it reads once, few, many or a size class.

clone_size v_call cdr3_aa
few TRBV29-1 SVRQGGSNGYT
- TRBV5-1 ASSEAGQVNTEAF
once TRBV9 ASSAQAGSGANVLT
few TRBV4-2 ASIGGNTGELF
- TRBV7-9 ASSRTANYGYT
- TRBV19 ASSLDSLSYNEQF
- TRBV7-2 ASSGSTLGVRGYT
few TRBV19 ASSKTGLYEQY
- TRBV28 ASLPSGGGEKLF
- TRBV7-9 ASSPAGTRGEQY
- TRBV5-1 ASSLAGGFGNEQF
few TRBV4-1 ASSLGGTAQPQH
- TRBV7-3 ASSSRRDRGGLF
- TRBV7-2 ASSLGRVTDTQY
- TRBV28 ASTQGNALHEQY
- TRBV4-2 ASSQEADQETQY
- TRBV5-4 ASSLGNWGGGMNTEAF
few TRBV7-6 ASSLSNGESQPQH
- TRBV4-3 ASSRRIAGDETQY
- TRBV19 ASTLREGSGNQPQH
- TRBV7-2 ASSLAGGSGNTIY
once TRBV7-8 ASSLLAGGRGADTQY
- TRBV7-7 ASSLAPGVNAETQY
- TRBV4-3 ASSQVPRTGPVA
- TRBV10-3 AISESGRGVYEQY
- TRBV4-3 ASSQGGAGVLNSPLH
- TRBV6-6 ASSPRNYEQY
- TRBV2 ASRQGGVEYGYT
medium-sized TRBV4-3 ASSPSRVSGNTIY
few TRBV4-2 ASSQGSGEGYT
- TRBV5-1 ASSPPSGRVVETQY
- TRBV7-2 ASGNRDRRGDTQY
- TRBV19 ASTRTGLSNWARSGNEKLF
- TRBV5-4 ASSLNLDSYYEQY
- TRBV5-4 ASSLDGNRAYEQY
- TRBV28 ASSLTNTEAF
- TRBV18 ASSLVVNTEAF
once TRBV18 ASSTDRGQPQH
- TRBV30 AWRWGGDTEAF
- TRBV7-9 ASSLGVWRDPAKTDTQY
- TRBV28 ASSSIWGQGGNTIY
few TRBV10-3 AISAIGGTEAF
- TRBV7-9 ASSPPSGTGLEELF
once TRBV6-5 ASTPGWVITEAF
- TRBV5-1 ASRGLAGVSDTQY
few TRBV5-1 ASSPKIAGGEQY
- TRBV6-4 ASSAGARTEAF
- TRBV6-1 ASSEASVTQY
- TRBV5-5 ASSPSGGHPDTQY
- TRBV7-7 ASSATGITGELF
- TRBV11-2 ASSLGVSQPQH
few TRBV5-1 ASSLEGGDYGYT
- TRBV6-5 ASRTESHTDTQY